The present entry profiles one T cell receptor (beta chain) with its context. The antigen is not known. For the second PCR, which ran for roughly 6 to 12 cycles, a sample-barcoded 5' primer and a J-beta primer mix were used. MiXCR was run by TCRdb on the 5' RACE reads, yielding one entry per CDR3 protein. Among 780,000 or so distinct CDR3 sequences listed, approximately 55% were seen once. This sample is part of a study of blood T cells in healthy people across ages. Notes on the study in general: Naive and antigen-experienced cells could not be conclusively compared, given unsorted PBMCs. Investigators treated diversity estimates from one million T cells as underestimates. Comparison with aged donors showed that long-lived donors had more naive CD4+ cells and higher diversity.

In germline, CDR1 is SNHLY, CDR2 FYNNEI. Trimming cost V 5 bases and J 6 bases; bases outside gene matches: 7. The CDR3 totals 15 residues. Sequencing was carried out using blood. The source of this sequence is a man at least 80 years old in good health. The chain combines TRBV2 with TRBJ1-5; the match to TRBD1 covers 10 bases. DNA of the CDR3: TGTGCCAGCAGTCCCGACAGGGGGCCTGCTCAGCCCCAGCATTTT. Protein sequence: CASSPDRGPAQPQHF.